The 20 T cell receptor beta chains given below trace back to one sample, sequenced in a study of control samples from healthy donors and cancer patients. The data were produced by immunoSEQ multiplex PCR, yet TCRdb's version contains in-frame clones alone and is incomplete. This sample has under 200,000 clones, with 90% to 95% found just once. Material: PBMCs. The receptors were gathered from a man between 60 and 70 years old with colorectal cancer.

This chain uses TRBV20-1 with TRBJ1-6; maybe TRBD1 (6 bases). The CDR3 covers 11 residues. Germline loops: CDR1 DFQATT, CDR2 SNEGSKA (reference sequence). V was cut by 3 bases and J by 17 bases, with 14 bases left in between. The CDR3 loop reads CSASEGQAVHF. CDR3 nucleotide sequence: TGCAGTGCTAGTGAGGGACAAGCGGTCCACTTT.

This clone was seen just once. This rearrangement joins TRBV4-1 to TRBJ2-5, with 8 positions matching TRBD2. The CDR3 extends over 16 amino acids. Unmatched junction bases numbered 5, after V lost 1 base and J lost 1 base. Germline CDR1 and CDR2: MGHRA and YSYEKL. The DNA for the CDR3 is TGCGCCAGCAGCCAAGCGGCGCGGGGGGCCCAAGAGACCCAGTACTTC. Amino acids: CASSQAARGAQETQYF.

The chain carries TRBV5-4 and TRBJ2-3; TRBD2 matches 10 bases. With V trimmed by 4 bases and J by 2 bases, 4 bases remained unmatched. Germline V lookup: CDR1 SGHNT, CDR2 YYREEE (reference sequence). This CDR3 has 15 amino acids. In DNA form, the CDR3 reads TGTGCCAGCAGCGCCGGGACTAGCGCCACAGATACGCAGTATTTT. It encodes CASSAGTSATDTQYF.

Concerning this clone itself: The DNA is left out, because the CDR3 cannot be placed on it with certainty; the CDR3 is given as TCRdb lists it. This chain uses TRBV12-3 or TRBV12-4 with TRBJ2-1; the table assigns TRBD2, which was not confirmed against the DNA. The CDR3 region is 11 residues in length, termini included. The CDR3 sequence: CASSFGRGNFF.

This rearrangement joins TRBV7-2 to TRBJ1-5; TRBD1 might be the D (6 bases). The germline V and J ends were trimmed by 5 bases and 6 bases, with 14 bases remaining between them. Germline CDR1 and CDR2: SGHTA and FQGNSA. The CDR3 is made up of 14 amino acids. The CDR3 sequence is CASSPAGAGQPQHF. CDR3 nucleotide sequence: TGTGCCAGCAGCCCGGCGGGGGCTGGTCAGCCCCAGCATTTT.

The chain employs TRBV11-1 and TRBJ2-1, with D unclear. The CDR3 contains 12 residues. V was shortened by 3 bases and J by 11 bases, with 11 bases between the two germline ends. The V gene's germline CDR1 is SGHAT and CDR2 FQDESV (reference sequence). This CDR3 reads CASSLAQPKQFF. The CDR3 region has the DNA TGTGCCAGCAGCTTGGCCCAGCCGAAGCAGTTCTTC. Full variable domain (missing parts from reference TRBV11-1 and TRBJ2-1): EAEVAQSPRYKITEKSQAVAFWCDPISGHATLYWYRQILGQGPELLVQFQDESVVDDSQLPKDRFSAERLKGVDSTLKIQPAELGDSAMYLCASSLAQPKQFFGPGTRLTVL.

V is TRBV7-7 and J is TRBJ2-5; 8 nucleotides align to TRBD2. CDR1 SSHAT and CDR2 FNYEAQ come from the germline V gene (reference sequence). This CDR3 has 15 residues. V shed 1 base, J shed 1 base, and the junction held 2 bases outside the gene matches. This chain's CDR3 is CASSLGAGVQETQYF. The CDR3 nucleotides are TGTGCCAGCAGCTTAGGAGCGGGGGTCCAAGAGACCCAGTACTTC.

The CDR3 DNA is TGTGCCAGCAGCCATGGACAGCACTATAATTCACCCCTCCACTTT. It yields the protein CASSHGQHYNSPLHF. V gene TRBV5-6 combines with J gene TRBJ1-6; the D gene is possibly TRBD1 (6 bases). The CDR3 sequence is 15 residues long. V was pared by 4 bases and J by 3 bases, with 11 bases between. CDR1 is SGHDT, CDR2 YYEEEE, per germline.

The V call is TRBV27, the J call TRBJ1-6, with no clear D. Germline-derived CDR1 and CDR2 are MNHEY and SMNVEV (reference sequence). The CDR3 runs to 14 residues. V lost 3 bases to trimming and J lost 5 bases, with 8 bases between them. The CDR3 DNA sequence: TGTGCCAGCAGTTTCACCGGGAATAATTCACCCCTCCACTTT. Protein: CASSFTGNNSPLHF.

V is TRBV5-5 and J is TRBJ1-2; maybe TRBD1 (5 bases). Trimming stripped 4 bases from V and 2 bases from J, with 12 bases between. The CDR3 contains 14 residues. The germline CDR1 and CDR2 sequences are SGHKS and YYEKEE (reference sequence). The CDR3: CASSPGTVNYGYTF. In DNA, the CDR3 is TGTGCCAGCAGCCCCGGGACGGTAAACTATGGCTACACCTTC.

The genes are TRBV6-5 and TRBJ1-2; D unresolved. The CDR3 loop spans 14 amino acids. Trimming took off 2 bases at V and 5 bases at J, with 12 bases between the two ends. Per germline, CDR1 MNHEY and CDR2 SVGAGI. CDR3 nucleotides: TGTGCCAGCAGTTACAAACCCCAAGGGTATGGCTACACCTTC. Its translation is CASSYKPQGYGYTF.

The V and J genes are TRBV5-8 and TRBJ1-2; 8 nucleotides line up with TRBD1. V dropped 2 bases and J dropped 4; count of bases not matched to a gene: 7. The CDR3 runs to 15 residues. CDR1 SGHTS and CDR2 YDEGEE come from the germline V gene. For the CDR3, the DNA is TGTGCCAGCAGCTTCCGACAGGGGAGCAGCTATGGCTACACCTTC. This codes for CASSFRQGSSYGYTF.

The chain is built from TRBV11-2 and TRBJ2-4; TRBD1 matches 8 bases. V shed 3 bases, J shed 5 bases, and the junction held 0 bases outside the gene matches. Germline CDR1 is SGHAT and CDR2 is FQNNGV. The CDR3 loop spans 13 amino acids. CDR3 sequence (DNA): TGTGCCAGCAGCTTGACAGGGGAAAACATTCAGTACTTC. Translating gives CASSLTGENIQYF.

This chain links TRBV24-1 with TRBJ2-5; TRBD1 might be the D (7 bases). The CDR3 runs 16 residues. Trimming took 5 bases from V and 1 from J, leaving 16 bases between them. CDR1 is KGHDR and CDR2 is SFDVKD in the germline V gene. This chain's CDR3 is CATSVGRGVLQETQYF. Written as DNA, the CDR3 is TGTGCCACCAGTGTAGGCAGGGGGGTCCTCCAAGAGACCCAGTACTTC.

The V call is TRBV18, the J call TRBJ1-4; D gene uncertain. V gave up 3 bases and J gave up 2 bases, with 16 bases separating them. Germline CDR1 is KGHSH and CDR2 is LQKENI. The CDR3 sequence is 17 residues long. In DNA form, the CDR3 reads TGTGCCAGCTCACCCGACGTCCGGAGGGCGACTAATGAAAAACTGTTTTTT. Its protein is CASSPDVRRATNEKLFF.

This clone was counted only a few times. The chain uses TRBV10-2 and TRBJ1-1, with 9 bases that match TRBD1. This CDR3 contains 15 residues. Germline loops: CDR1 WSHSY, CDR2 SAAADI. V shed 5 bases, J shed 1 base, and the junction held 5 bases outside the gene matches. The DNA of the CDR3 is TGCGCCAGCAGTCTTCCACAGGGGGCGAACACTGAAGCTTTCTTT. This gives the protein CASSLPQGANTEAFF.

This chain uses TRBV7-7 with TRBJ2-5; D is uncertain. Germline CDR1 and CDR2: SSHAT and FNYEAQ (reference sequence). The CDR3 is made up of 13 amino acids. V was trimmed by 2 bases and J by 0 bases, leaving 4 bases between them. CDR3 amino acids: CASSLTNQETQYF. In DNA, the CDR3 is TGTGCCAGCAGCTTAACAAACCAAGAGACCCAGTACTTC.

J is TRBJ1-2 and V is TRBV7-9, with TRBD1 matching 8 bases. Germline-derived CDR1 and CDR2 are SEHNR and FQNEAQ (reference sequence). The CDR3 consists of 15 residues. The trim removed 6 bases at V and 5 bases at J, leaving 11 bases unmatched. Written as DNA, the CDR3 is TGTGCCAGCAGTCTCCCGGGACAGGAGATGTATGGCTACACCTTC. Translation: CASSLPGQEMYGYTF. Based on the CDR3 plus reference TRBV7-9 and TRBJ1-2, the full variable domain is DTGVSQNPRHKITKRGQNVTFRCDPISEHNRLYWYRQTLGQGPEFLTYFQNEAQLEKSRLLSDRFSAERPKGSFSTLEIQRTEQGDSAMYLCASSLPGQEMYGYTFGSGTRLTVV.

The chain carries TRBV6-2 or TRBV6-3 and TRBJ2-3; the D gene could be TRBD1 or TRBD2 (5 bases each). The CDR3 sequence is 15 residues long. Germline CDR1 is MNHEY and CDR2 is SVGEGT. Trimming took 6 bases from V and 7 from J, leaving 20 bases between them. The CDR3, as DNA: TGTGCCAGCAGCCCGGGACGGGGATATTCGAATACGCAGTATTTT. It is translated as CASSPGRGYSNTQYF.

The chain employs TRBV24-1 and TRBJ2-6; D possibly matches TRBD1 or TRBD2 (6 bases each). V lost 5 bases and J lost 2, with 15 bases in between. Germline V lookup: CDR1 KGHDR, CDR2 SFDVKD. CDR3 size: 17 residues. CDR3 in DNA: TGTGCCACCAGTGGCCCTCAGGGGAGGCCTGGGGCCAACGTCCTGACTTTC. Translated, it gives CATSGPQGRPGANVLTF.